This is a list of T cell receptor beta chains from one sample in a study of regulatory T cells in long-lasting Graves disease. Using its own MiXCR run on the multiplex PCR reads, TCRdb lists one record per CDR3 protein. The sample includes 400,000 to 500,000 distinct CDR3 sequences, approximately 15% seen only once; the top ten take roughly a sixth. Separately, the same data were catalogued under a study of T cells in Graves' hyperthyroidism and ophthalmopathy.

The specimen comprised peripheral blood mononuclear cells (PBMCs), sampled at new diagnosis, from a patient treated with antithyroid drugs. Receptors were obtained from a woman between 45 and 60 years old with Graves disease. CDR3s leave out the opening cysteine and the closing phenylalanine or tryptophan.

>TRBV10-3|TRBJ1-5
AIRGSSNQPQH
>TRBV9|TRBJ2-1
ASSVGLTGTSGSDEQF
>TRBV19|TRBJ2-1
ASRSDYVFHEQF
>TRBV12-3/TRBV12-4|TRBJ2-3
ASSLGRITTDTQY
>TRBV12-3/TRBV12-4|TRBJ1-5
ASSAPDGSNQPQH
>TRBV5-4|TRBJ2-1
ASSLALGTGRHNEQF
>TRBV3-1|TRBJ2-7
ASSQGTDREQY
>TRBV27|TRBJ2-7
ASSLSVSGTSYEQY
>TRBV7-9|TRBJ2-5
ASSSGLSRASQY
>TRBV27|TRBJ1-1
ASRGSMNTEAF
>TRBV15|TRBJ2-7
ATSGQRRDYPAYEQY
>TRBV5-1|TRBJ2-1
ASSLGTSGSVDEQF
>TRBV19|TRBJ1-1
ASRALLLGSNTEAF
>TRBV27|TRBJ2-2
ASSLSGQTYTGELF
>TRBV10-3|TRBJ2-5
AISPGQGAEETQY
>TRBV5-1|TRBJ2-5
ASMSSGSSAETQY
>TRBV12-3/TRBV12-4|TRBJ2-7
ASSFNNCYEQH
>TRBV5-1|TRBJ1-6
ASSSGTGDGSPLH
>TRBV28|TRBJ2-5
ASSFRGTGKETQY
>TRBV18|TRBJ2-7
ASSPGGQVGRYEQY
>TRBV7-3|TRBJ2-1
ASSLVAQVNEQF
>TRBV3-1|TRBJ2-7
ASSPGTGGNYEQY
>TRBV7-9|TRBJ2-7
ASSQTLLAGSEQY
>TRBV12-3/TRBV12-4|TRBJ2-1
ASTTGASGRNEQF
>TRBV29-1|TRBJ2-1
SVDLAAEQF
>TRBV7-8|TRBJ2-3
ASSLGSGTSGRAGDTQY
>TRBV20-1|TRBJ1-1
SARDWGAF
>TRBV5-5|TRBJ1-4
ASSLHGSDEKLF
>TRBV18|TRBJ2-7
ASSPPDSIYYEQY
>TRBV19|TRBJ2-1
ASSTGLLRSSYNEQF
>TRBV6-1|TRBJ2-1
ASSLSLSGYRQF
>TRBV3-1|TRBJ2-7
ASSSQREGQRWY
>TRBV3-1|TRBJ1-2
ASSQDWGTIYGYT
>TRBV11-2|TRBJ2-1
ASSLDPTGGTYNEQF
>TRBV28|TRBJ2-1
ASEGGNSYNEQF
>TRBV2|TRBJ2-7
ASSDGGAGGVYEQY
>TRBV10-3|TRBJ2-2
AISDRLGAGDLTGELF
>TRBV6-1|TRBJ1-6
ASSRRDRAYNSPLH
>TRBV19|TRBJ1-2
ASTPAGGSYT
>TRBV28|TRBJ1-4
ASSPPVPGHINEKLF
>TRBV5-1|TRBJ2-1
ASSEQPGRPQDTLF
>TRBV7-9|TRBJ1-4
ASSRGDTPNEKLF
>TRBV20-1|TRBJ2-1
SARVGVGLAAYNEQF
>TRBV28|TRBJ2-1
ASSFMGISHNEQF
>TRBV6-5|TRBJ1-6
ASSYFSPRGSSYNSPLH
>TRBV28|TRBJ2-4
ATRSVSRTSAPA
>TRBV28|TRBJ1-5
ASSLSAADATRFNQPQH
>TRBV3-1|TRBJ2-5
ASSQDGLVETQY
>TRBV6-4|TRBJ1-1
ASSDGENTEAF
>TRBV9|TRBJ2-6
ASSDPRTGANVLT
>TRBV5-1|TRBJ2-1
ASRGGTGRWNEQF
>TRBV11-2|TRBJ2-7
ASSFLGGWYEQY
>TRBV19|TRBJ2-2
ASRARTGELF
>TRBV28|TRBJ1-2
ASSLFGQIYGYT
>TRBV7-3|TRBJ2-1
ASSPMGPDSYNEQF
>TRBV24-1|TRBJ1-3
ATSDAQSSGNTIY
>TRBV7-9|TRBJ2-7
ASSQTGTGQHEQY
>TRBV28|TRBJ1-4
ASSSPWGEKLF
>TRBV2|TRBJ2-7
ASRGTGSYEQY